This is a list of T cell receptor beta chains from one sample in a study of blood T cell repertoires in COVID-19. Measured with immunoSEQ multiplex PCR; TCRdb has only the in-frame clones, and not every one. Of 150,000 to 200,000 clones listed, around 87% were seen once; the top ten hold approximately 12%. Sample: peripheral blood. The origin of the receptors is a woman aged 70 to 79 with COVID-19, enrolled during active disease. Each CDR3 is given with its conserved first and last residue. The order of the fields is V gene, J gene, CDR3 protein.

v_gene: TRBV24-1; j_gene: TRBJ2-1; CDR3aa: CATSDMTASSYNEQFF
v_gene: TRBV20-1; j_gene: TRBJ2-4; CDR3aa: CSAKRALQNF
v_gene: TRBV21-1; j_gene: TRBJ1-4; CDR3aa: CASIGGTYNEKLFF
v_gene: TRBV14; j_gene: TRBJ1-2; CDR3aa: CASSLNSHYGYTF
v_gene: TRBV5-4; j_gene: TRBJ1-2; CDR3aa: CASSSPTGPGHTF
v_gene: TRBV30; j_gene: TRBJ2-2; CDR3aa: CAWIRARELFF
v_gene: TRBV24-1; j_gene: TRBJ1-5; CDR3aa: CAAGPPGDQPQHF
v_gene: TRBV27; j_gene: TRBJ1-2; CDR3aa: CASSPDTLGDYGYTF
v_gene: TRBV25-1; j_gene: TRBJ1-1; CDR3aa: CASSERFFGREVFF
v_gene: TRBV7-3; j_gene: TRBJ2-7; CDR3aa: CASSPGGSYEQYF
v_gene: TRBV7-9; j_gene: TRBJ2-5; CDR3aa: CASSSGQGGEETQYF
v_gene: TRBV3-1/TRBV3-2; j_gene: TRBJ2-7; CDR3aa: CASSPGGGILSYEQYF
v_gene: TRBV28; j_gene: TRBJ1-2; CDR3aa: CASSLPTGGNYGYTF
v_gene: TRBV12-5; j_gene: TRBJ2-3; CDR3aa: CASEFGSGATTDTQYF
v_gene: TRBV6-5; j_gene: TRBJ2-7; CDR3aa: CASSYSGLSSYEQYF
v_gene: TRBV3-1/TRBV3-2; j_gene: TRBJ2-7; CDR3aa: CASSQGSLPSYEQYF
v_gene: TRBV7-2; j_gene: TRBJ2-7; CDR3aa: CASSLDPAGTPYEQYF
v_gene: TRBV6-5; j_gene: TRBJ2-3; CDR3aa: CASRLAGTDTQYF
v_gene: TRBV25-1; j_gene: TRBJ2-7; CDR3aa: CASSEFGSSGRYEQYF
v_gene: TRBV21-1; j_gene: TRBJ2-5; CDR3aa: CASSKVGADETELETQYF
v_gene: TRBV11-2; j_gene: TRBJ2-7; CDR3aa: CASTGDRGLGAFNYEQYF
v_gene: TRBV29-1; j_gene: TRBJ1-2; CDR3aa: CSVSRTGLNYGYTF
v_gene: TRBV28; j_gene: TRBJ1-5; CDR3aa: CASSLLQLLNQPQHF
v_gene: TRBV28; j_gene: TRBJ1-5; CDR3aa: CASSLERRDQPQHF
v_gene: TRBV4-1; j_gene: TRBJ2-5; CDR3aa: CASSRQYGEGQETQYF